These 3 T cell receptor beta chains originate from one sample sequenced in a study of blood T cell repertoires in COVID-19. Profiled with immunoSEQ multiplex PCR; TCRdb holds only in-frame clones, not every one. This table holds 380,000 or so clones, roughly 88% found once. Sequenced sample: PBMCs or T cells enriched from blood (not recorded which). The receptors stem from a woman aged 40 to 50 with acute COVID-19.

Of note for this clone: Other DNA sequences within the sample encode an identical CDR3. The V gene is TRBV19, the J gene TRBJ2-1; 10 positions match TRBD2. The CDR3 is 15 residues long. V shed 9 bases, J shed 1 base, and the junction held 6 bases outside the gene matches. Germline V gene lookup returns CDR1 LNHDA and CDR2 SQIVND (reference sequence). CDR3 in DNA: TGTGCCAGCAGGACTAGCGGTCCATCCTACAATGAGCAGTTCTTC. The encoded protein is CASRTSGPSYNEQFF.

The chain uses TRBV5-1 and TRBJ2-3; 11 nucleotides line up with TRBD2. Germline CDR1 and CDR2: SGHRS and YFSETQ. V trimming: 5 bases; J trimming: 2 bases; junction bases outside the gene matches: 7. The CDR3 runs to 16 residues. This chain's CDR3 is CASRRTSGGLTDTQYF. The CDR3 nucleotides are TGCGCCAGCAGGCGAACTAGCGGGGGCCTCACAGATACGCAGTATTTT.

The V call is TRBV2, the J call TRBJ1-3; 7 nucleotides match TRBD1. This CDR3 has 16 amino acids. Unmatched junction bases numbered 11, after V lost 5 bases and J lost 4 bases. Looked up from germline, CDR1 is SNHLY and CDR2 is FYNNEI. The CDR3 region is CASSHPPGGIGNTIYF. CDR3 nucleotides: TGTGCCAGCAGTCATCCACCAGGGGGAATAGGAAACACCATATATTTT.